The present T cell receptor (beta chain) was sequenced within a study of cytomegalovirus exposure and HLA in healthy donors. Regarding the study as a whole: Overall, roughly 170 TCR beta chains were annotated as cytomegalovirus-associated. TCR beta sequences reportedly predicted the HLA-A and HLA-B alleles of most subjects accurately.

PCR was performed using 60 Vbeta and 13 Jbeta primers. Libraries were prepared by immunoSEQ multiplex PCR; TCRdb keeps only in-frame clonotypes and omits some of them. The table has roughly 100,000 clones, approximately 72% seen once. On this clone itself: The antigen is not known.

The origin of this receptor is a man aged 30-40 years in good health and CMV-seronegative. Sequenced input: PBMCs.

The CDR3 is CASSSPRDSYQPQHF. CDR3 sequence (DNA): TGTGCCAGCAGTTCCCCCCGGGACAGTTATCAGCCCCAGCATTTT. The V call is TRBV28, the J call TRBJ1-5, with TRBD1 matching 7 bases. Germline V lookup: CDR1 MDHEN, CDR2 SYDVKM. This CDR3 region has 15 residues. V gave up 4 bases and J gave up 5 bases; unmatched junction bases: 8.